Listed below are T cell receptor beta chains from one sample, sequenced in a study of metastatic and nonmetastatic thyroid tumors. TCRdb reprocessed the PCR reads using MiXCR. The sample lists roughly 40,000 clones; about 12% were seen once. The sequencing sample was made of blood. The origin of the receptors is a male donor with papillary thyroid cancer or a benign thyroid nodule (not recorded which). Some clones in this sample may be carry-over from other donors' samples. CDR3s include the opening cysteine and the closing phenylalanine or tryptophan. The D gene is left open where the match is weak. Only part of the rows carry a size: once, few, many, or a class if the clone is expanded.

v_call: TRBV28
d_call: -
clone_size: -
j_call: TRBJ1-2
cdr3_nt: TGTGCCAGCAGTTCAGCCGGTTATTTCTACACCTTC
cdr3_aa: CASSSAGYFYTF

v_call: TRBV6-1
d_call: -
clone_size: many
j_call: TRBJ2-5
cdr3_nt: TGTGCCAGCAGCCCTTGGGCAAAAGGAGAGACCCAGTACTTC
cdr3_aa: CASSPWAKGETQYF

v_call: TRBV6-1
d_call: TRBD1
clone_size: few
j_call: TRBJ2-7
cdr3_nt: TGTGCCAGCAGACACGCCGGGACAGGGGTTTACGAGCAGTACTTC
cdr3_aa: CASRHAGTGVYEQYF

v_call: TRBV12-5
d_call: TRBD2
clone_size: many
j_call: TRBJ2-7
cdr3_nt: TGTGCTAGTGCCCCCGTGCTGGGACTAGCCGTCCACGAGCAGTACTTC
cdr3_aa: CASAPVLGLAVHEQYF

v_call: TRBV7-9
d_call: -
clone_size: -
j_call: TRBJ1-2
cdr3_nt: TGTGCCAGCAGCTTCTCATGGACCAATTGCTACACCTTC
cdr3_aa: CASSFSWTNCYTF

v_call: TRBV20-1
d_call: -
clone_size: many
j_call: TRBJ2-5
cdr3_nt: TGCAGCCCCATCTCCGACTGGGGGACCCAGTACTTC
cdr3_aa: CSPISDWGTQYF

v_call: TRBV28
d_call: -
clone_size: few
j_call: TRBJ1-1
cdr3_nt: TGTGCCAGCAGCTCGGGGTATGGCTTGGTCACTGAAGCTTTCTTT
cdr3_aa: CASSSGYGLVTEAFF

v_call: TRBV9
d_call: -
clone_size: many
j_call: TRBJ2-7
cdr3_nt: TGTGCCAGCAGCGTAGGACGAGCGGGCAACGAGCAGTACTTC
cdr3_aa: CASSVGRAGNEQYF

v_call: TRBV9
d_call: TRBD2
clone_size: many
j_call: TRBJ2-2
cdr3_nt: TGTGCCAGCAGCCTTAGACTAGCGGGGGGCACCGGGGAGCTGTTTTTT
cdr3_aa: CASSLRLAGGTGELFF

v_call: TRBV29-1
d_call: -
clone_size: many
j_call: TRBJ1-1
cdr3_nt: TGCAGCGTTGCGGAGGGGGGAGCTTTCTTT
cdr3_aa: CSVAEGGAFF

v_call: TRBV28
d_call: -
clone_size: medium-sized
j_call: TRBJ1-2
cdr3_nt: TGTGCCAGCAGTTTGGGGCGGCGGTTAGATGGCTACACCTTC
cdr3_aa: CASSLGRRLDGYTF

v_call: TRBV20-1
d_call: TRBD1
clone_size: many
j_call: TRBJ1-4
cdr3_nt: TGCAGTGCGCCGGGACAGGATGGTAATGAAAAACTGTTTTTT
cdr3_aa: CSAPGQDGNEKLFF

v_call: TRBV3-1
d_call: TRBD2
clone_size: -
j_call: TRBJ2-1
cdr3_nt: TGTGCCAGCAGCCAAGGGGACTACTCCTACAATGAGCAGTTCTTC
cdr3_aa: CASSQGDYSYNEQFF

v_call: TRBV6-5
d_call: TRBD2
clone_size: many
j_call: TRBJ2-2
cdr3_nt: TGTGCCAGCAGTTACGGCGGCGGGGGCACCGGGGAGCTGTTTTTT
cdr3_aa: CASSYGGGGTGELFF

v_call: TRBV4-1
d_call: TRBD2
clone_size: few
j_call: TRBJ2-3
cdr3_nt: TGCGCCAGCAGCCAAGATCGTAACCTAGCGGGAGTAGATACGCAGTATTTT
cdr3_aa: CASSQDRNLAGVDTQYF

v_call: TRBV19
d_call: TRBD2
clone_size: many
j_call: TRBJ2-2
cdr3_nt: TGTGCCAGTAGTAAGCGGGAGTCAGGCGGGGAGCTGTTTTTT
cdr3_aa: CASSKRESGGELFF

v_call: TRBV29-1
d_call: TRBD1
clone_size: many
j_call: TRBJ1-2
cdr3_nt: TGCAGCGTCCACGGACAGGGGAACTATGGCTACACCTTC
cdr3_aa: CSVHGQGNYGYTF

v_call: TRBV30
d_call: -
clone_size: many
j_call: TRBJ2-5
cdr3_nt: TGTGCCTGGGCTGGCCTGGAGCCCCGGGAGACCCAGTACTTC
cdr3_aa: CAWAGLEPRETQYF

v_call: TRBV20-1
d_call: -
clone_size: many
j_call: TRBJ2-5
cdr3_nt: TGCAGTGCTAGACGATTCCAAGAGACCCAGTACTTC
cdr3_aa: CSARRFQETQYF

v_call: TRBV11-2
d_call: -
clone_size: many
j_call: TRBJ1-1
cdr3_nt: TGTGCCAGCAGCTCGGGGGTCATGAACACTGAAGCTTTCTTT
cdr3_aa: CASSSGVMNTEAFF

v_call: TRBV18
d_call: TRBD2
clone_size: few
j_call: TRBJ2-3
cdr3_nt: TGTGCCAGCTCACCAGTAGCGGGAGGCACAGATACGCAGTATTTT
cdr3_aa: CASSPVAGGTDTQYF

v_call: TRBV11-2
d_call: -
clone_size: many
j_call: TRBJ1-1
cdr3_nt: TGTGCCAGCAGCGGACCCGGGCGGAACACTGAAGCTTTCTTT
cdr3_aa: CASSGPGRNTEAFF

v_call: TRBV11-1
d_call: -
clone_size: many
j_call: TRBJ2-3
cdr3_nt: TGTGCCAGCAGCCCGGAGGTTTCAATTAACACAGATACGCAGTATTTT
cdr3_aa: CASSPEVSINTDTQYF

v_call: TRBV9
d_call: TRBD1
clone_size: many
j_call: TRBJ1-3
cdr3_nt: TGTGCCAGCAGCGTGGACAGGGCTGGAAACACCATATATTTT
cdr3_aa: CASSVDRAGNTIYF